This is a list of T cell receptor beta chains from one sample in a study of cytomegalovirus exposure and HLA in healthy donors. The assay was immunoSEQ multiplex PCR, and TCRdb's table has in-frame clones only and misses some. The sample includes about 110,000 clones, 95% of them seen just once. The sequencing sample was made of PBMCs. Every receptor here comes from a woman between 18 and 30 years old in good health and CMV-seronegative. The CDR3 runs from the conserved cysteine through the conserved F or W. A D gene is named only where the DNA matches it firmly. Some rows mark clone size as missing; the rest say once, few, many or name a class of expanded clone.

J,D,size,V,DNA,CDR3
TRBJ2-3,.,.,TRBV11-2,TGTGCCAGCAGCTTAGGGGCGGGGTCTAGCACAGATACGCAGTATTTT,CASSLGAGSSTDTQYF
TRBJ2-5,TRBD1,.,TRBV4-1,TGCGCCAGCAGTCAGACAGGGGAAAGGGAGACCCAGTACTTC,CASSQTGERETQYF
TRBJ2-7,.,.,TRBV6-1,TGTGCCAGCAGTTCCTCAGGGTACGAGCAGTACTTC,CASSSSGYEQYF
TRBJ1-2,TRBD1,.,TRBV5-1,TGCGCCAGCAGCTTGGGGACAGGGCCCCAACAGTCCTATGGCTACACCTTC,CASSLGTGPQQSYGYTF
TRBJ2-1,.,once,TRBV6-1,TGTGCCAGCAGTGAGTCCCGCTTTGCGGGGTACAATGAGCAGTTCTTC,CASSESRFAGYNEQFF
TRBJ1-5,.,.,TRBV7-9,TGTGCCAGCAGCCAAGGAGGCGCAAATCAGCCCCAGCATTTT,CASSQGGANQPQHF
TRBJ1-1,TRBD1,.,TRBV7-9,TGTGCCAGCACCCAGGGCGGGACAGTGGGGGGTGGAGCTTTCTTT,CASTQGGTVGGGAFF
TRBJ1-1,.,.,TRBV10-3,TGTGCCATCAGTGCTCAGGGTAACATGAACACTGAAGCTTTCTTT,CAISAQGNMNTEAFF
TRBJ2-7,TRBD2,.,TRBV6-1,TGTGCCAGCAGTGAATTAGCGGGGAGCTCCTACGAGCAGTACTTC,CASSELAGSSYEQYF
TRBJ2-5,TRBD1,.,TRBV7-8,TGTGCCAGCAGCGGGGGACAGGCAATACAGACCCAGTACTTC,CASSGGQAIQTQYF
TRBJ1-1,.,.,TRBV6-5,TGTGCCAGCGCCAGGGTACACAGCACTGAAGCTTTCTTT,CASARVHSTEAFF
TRBJ2-7,.,.,TRBV4-3,TGCGCCAGCAGCCAAGTGCGACTGGGCTACGAGCAGTACTTC,CASSQVRLGYEQYF
TRBJ1-1,TRBD1,.,TRBV4-1,TGCGCCAGCAGCCAGGACGGACAGGGCTACACTGAAGCTTTCTTT,CASSQDGQGYTEAFF
TRBJ2-1,.,.,TRBV27,TGTGCCAGCGGTCGGGGTGCCTCGGGCAATGAGCAGTTCTTC,CASGRGASGNEQFF
TRBJ2-1,.,.,TRBV14,TGTGCCAGCAGCCCCCAGGGCAGTAGTTCCTACAATGAGCAGTTCTTC,CASSPQGSSSYNEQFF
TRBJ2-6,.,.,TRBV7-8,TGTGCCAGCAGTCTAGCGAGACGGGGCTCTGGGGCTAACGTCCTGACTTTC,CASSLARRGSGANVLTF
TRBJ2-7,TRBD1,.,TRBV13,TGTGCCAGCAGCTTAGGACAGGGGGCAAACGAGCAGTACTTC,CASSLGQGANEQYF
TRBJ2-1,TRBD1,.,TRBV6-5,TGTGCCAGCAGCCAACTGACAGGGAACTTGGATGAGCAGTTCTTC,CASSQLTGNLDEQFF
TRBJ1-1,.,.,TRBV4-3,TGCGCCAGCAGCCAAGATAAGGGGGTTAACACTGAAGCTTTCTTT,CASSQDKGVNTEAFF
TRBJ2-5,.,.,TRBV18,TGTGCCAGCTCACCTTCGGAGGAGACCCAGTACTTC,CASSPSEETQYF
TRBJ2-7,TRBD2,once,TRBV14,TGTGCCAGCAGCCAGCCAGCGGGGGGGCCCGACGAGCAGTACTTC,CASSQPAGGPDEQYF
TRBJ2-5,TRBD1,.,TRBV6-5,TGTGCCAGCAGGACAGGGGGAGAGACCCAGTACTTC,CASRTGGETQYF
TRBJ1-2,.,once,TRBV9,TGTGCCAGCAGCCCCCGGGACTTTCATGGCTACACCTTC,CASSPRDFHGYTF
TRBJ1-6,TRBD1,.,TRBV27,TGTGCCAGCAGGCAGGGACAGCATAATTCACCCCTCCACTTT,CASRQGQHNSPLHF
TRBJ2-1,TRBD2,.,TRBV10-3,TGTGCCATCAGTGAGTCCTCTAGCGGGGGCCCAAGATTTCGCGCTGAGCAGTTCTTC,CAISESSSGGPRFRAEQFF
TRBJ2-7,.,.,TRBV7-2,TGTGCCAGCAGGGATTCGACACGGACCTACGAGCAGTACTTC,CASRDSTRTYEQYF
TRBJ2-1,TRBD2,.,TRBV13,TGTGCCAGCAGCTTAGAGGGACTAGCGGGGGACAATGAGCAGTTCTTC,CASSLEGLAGDNEQFF
TRBJ2-5,TRBD1,.,TRBV30,TGTGCCTGGAGTGTAGGGACAGGGGGGACCCCACAAGAGACCCAGTACTTC,CAWSVGTGGTPQETQYF
TRBJ2-7,.,.,TRBV6-5,TGTGCCAGCAGCCTGACAGGCCGCTCCTACGAGCAGTACTTC,CASSLTGRSYEQYF
TRBJ1-5,.,.,TRBV12-5,TGTGCTAGTGGACGGAGAGCACTGTCTCCCCAGCATTTT,CASGRRALSPQHF
TRBJ2-7,.,.,TRBV29-1,TGCAGCGTTGAAGCCGGTAGTTCCTACGAGCAGTACTTC,CSVEAGSSYEQYF
TRBJ2-7,TRBD2,.,TRBV27,TGTGCCAGCAGTTTCACCCCTAGACTAGCGGGGCCCGACTACGAGCAGTACTTC,CASSFTPRLAGPDYEQYF
TRBJ2-7,TRBD2,once,TRBV5-1,TGCGCCAGCAGCTGGAGGGGAGGGGAGGAGCAGTACTTC,CASSWRGGEEQYF
TRBJ2-3,.,.,TRBV5-1,TGCGCCAGCAGCGAGCCCCCGACAGATACGCAGTATTTT,CASSEPPTDTQYF
TRBJ1-3,TRBD1,.,TRBV6-1,TGTGCCAGCACTACAGGGGGCTCTGGAAACACCATATATTTT,CASTTGGSGNTIYF
TRBJ2-1,TRBD1,.,TRBV28,TGTGCCACCAACAGGGGAAGCTCCTACAATGAGCAGTTCTTC,CATNRGSSYNEQFF
TRBJ2-3,.,.,TRBV2,TGTGCCAGCAGCCCGGGGAACACAGATACGCAGTATTTT,CASSPGNTDTQYF
TRBJ2-1,TRBD2,.,TRBV5-4,TGTGCCAGCACACTAGCGGGGGGGCTCAATGAGCAGTTCTTC,CASTLAGGLNEQFF
TRBJ1-2,.,.,TRBV21-1,TGTGCCAGCGGGGGGGAAGGGGGCTATGGCTACACCTTC,CASGGEGGYGYTF
TRBJ2-7,.,.,TRBV7-2,TGTGCCAGCAGCCCCCAAGTTTCCAGCGAGCAGTACTTC,CASSPQVSSEQYF
TRBJ1-3,.,.,TRBV9,TGTGCCAGCAGCGACCTAGGCGAAAACACCATATATTTT,CASSDLGENTIYF
TRBJ2-5,TRBD2,.,TRBV2,TGTGCCAGCAGTGAGGAAGCGGGGGGCCCTGAGACCCAGTACTTC,CASSEEAGGPETQYF
TRBJ2-1,TRBD1,.,TRBV6-4,TGTGCCACCTCGACAGGGACCCGTAGGAATGAGCAGTTCTTC,CATSTGTRRNEQFF
TRBJ1-5,.,.,TRBV7-9,TGTGCCAGCAGCTTAGGGACACACAATCAGCCCCAGCATTTT,CASSLGTHNQPQHF
TRBJ1-2,TRBD1,.,TRBV28,TGTGCCAGCAGACAGGGGGCCGGCTATGGCTACACCTTC,CASRQGAGYGYTF
TRBJ1-2,.,.,TRBV10-3,TGTGCCATCAGCCCGGGCCTTCAGGGGCACTATGGCTACACCTTC,CAISPGLQGHYGYTF
TRBJ2-3,.,.,TRBV30,TGTGCCTGGAGTGTCTGGCGGGGTAGCACAGATACGCAGTATTTT,CAWSVWRGSTDTQYF
TRBJ2-7,.,.,TRBV19,TGTGCCAGCCGGCCTCTTACAGGGATGAACGAGCAGTACTTC,CASRPLTGMNEQYF
TRBJ2-3,.,.,TRBV5-1,TGCGCCAGCAGCTTGGGGACAGCGAGCACAGATACGCAGTATTTT,CASSLGTASTDTQYF
TRBJ2-3,.,.,TRBV11-1,TGTGCCAGCAGCTTAGAGGGGATAGGAGCAGATACGCAGTATTTT,CASSLEGIGADTQYF
TRBJ1-1,.,.,TRBV15,TGTGCCACCAGCAGAGGGGCCGGATACACTGAAGCTTTCTTT,CATSRGAGYTEAFF
TRBJ2-3,TRBD2,.,TRBV9,TGTGCCAGCAGCGTAGCGCCGACTAGCGGGCGAACAGATACGCAGTATTTT,CASSVAPTSGRTDTQYF
TRBJ1-5,TRBD1,.,TRBV27,TGTGCCAGCAGTTTTAGAACAGGGGATCAGCCCCAGCATTTT,CASSFRTGDQPQHF
TRBJ1-5,.,.,TRBV19,TGTGCCACCCAGGTATCCTATAGCAATCAGCCCCAGCATTTT,CATQVSYSNQPQHF
TRBJ2-3,TRBD2,.,TRBV28,TGTGCCAGCAGCCAACTACCGGGACTAGGGTTCGATACGCAGTATTTT,CASSQLPGLGFDTQYF
TRBJ2-3,.,.,TRBV18,TGTGCCAGCTCACCACCGGCAACAGATACGCAGTATTTT,CASSPPATDTQYF
TRBJ1-1,.,.,TRBV5-1,TGCGCCAGCAGCTCGGCAGGGGCGAACACTGAAGCTTTCTTT,CASSSAGANTEAFF
TRBJ1-3,.,.,TRBV25-1,TGTGCCAGCAGTGAAATCGGAGGGGCCTCTGGAAACACCATATATTTT,CASSEIGGASGNTIYF
TRBJ1-1,TRBD1,.,TRBV7-8,TGTGCCAGCAGCTTAGCGGGGACAGGACGATCTTTCTTT,CASSLAGTGRSFF